This T cell receptor (beta chain) emerged from a study of T cells in Graves' hyperthyroidism and ophthalmopathy. Study conclusions and caveats: Blood also carried most thyroid clonotypes expanded above 0.001. Ophthalmopathy was distinguished from stable hyperthyroidism by 13 V-J signatures.

In its sample, this clonotype was seen many times. Its antigen is unidentified. Diagnosis relied on clinical symptoms, serum thyroxine and TRAb, thyroid ultrasound and orbital computed tomography. Researchers took RNA transcripts and amplified the TCR beta CDR3 regions from them. When the TCR CDR3 underwent first-round RT-PCR, the HTBI primer set was used. A single record per CDR3 protein comes from TCRdb applying MiXCR to the multiplex PCR reads. The sample has about 560,000 distinct CDR3 sequences; 16% are singletons. This clonotype was obtained from a woman in her late teens or twenties with Graves' hyperthyroidism. The sample taken for sequencing was blood.

CDR3 sequence: CSASNLAGALEQYF. The DNA for the CDR3 is TGCAGTGCTAGTAATCTAGCGGGGGCCCTCGAGCAGTACTTC. The gene calls are TRBV20-1 and TRBJ2-7; 10 bases agree with TRBD2. There are 14 residues in the CDR3. The J segment lost 6 bases and the V segment lost 3 bases, leaving 8 bases of the junction unmatched. Germline values: CDR1 DFQATT, CDR2 SNEGSKA (reference sequence).